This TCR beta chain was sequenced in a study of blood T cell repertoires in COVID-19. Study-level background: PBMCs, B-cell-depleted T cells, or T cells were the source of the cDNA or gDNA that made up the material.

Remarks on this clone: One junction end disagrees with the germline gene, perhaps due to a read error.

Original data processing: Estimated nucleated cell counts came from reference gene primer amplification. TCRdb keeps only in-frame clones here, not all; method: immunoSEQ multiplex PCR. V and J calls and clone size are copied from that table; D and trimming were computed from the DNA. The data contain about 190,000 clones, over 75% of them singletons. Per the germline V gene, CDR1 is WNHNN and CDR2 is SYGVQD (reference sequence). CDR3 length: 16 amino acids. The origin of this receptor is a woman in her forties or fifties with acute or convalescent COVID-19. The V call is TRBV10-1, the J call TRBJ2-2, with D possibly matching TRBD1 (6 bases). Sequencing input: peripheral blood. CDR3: CASSESFGQNNGELFF. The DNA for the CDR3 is TGCGCCAGCAGTGAGTCGTTTGGACAGAACAACGGGGAGCTGTTTTTT.